This T cell receptor (beta chain) originates from a study of cytomegalovirus exposure and HLA in healthy donors. The CDR3 loop spans 13 amino acids. Losses at the gene ends were 8 bases for V and 1 base for J; bases not matched to a gene: 2. Germline CDR1 and CDR2: MNHNY and SVGAGI (reference sequence). Regarding the study as a whole: Many donors carried some public TCRs, although rarity characterized most TCR sequences. In a later analysis, a missense DCLRE1C variant was linked to TCR beta V- and J-gene trimming. By a later analysis, the bulk of CMV-associated TCR beta chains appeared HLA-restricted.

Worth noting for this clone: As yet, its antigen is unknown.

The primer mix had 60 Vbeta and 13 Jbeta primers. Produced via immunoSEQ multiplex PCR; TCRdb's table is partial and in-frame only. The table shows about 160,000 clones, with about 65% occurring only once. The TCR sequence derives from a man aged 35 to 55 in good health and CMV-seropositive. Material: PBMCs. The chain uses TRBV6-6 and TRBJ2-5; 9 bases agree with TRBD2. In DNA, the CDR3 is TGTGCCAGCGCGGGGGGGACCCAAGAGACCCAGTACTTC. Translated, it gives CASAGGTQETQYF.